Below are 8 T cell receptor beta chains sequenced from a single sample in a study of blood T cell repertoires in COVID-19. Profiling relied on immunoSEQ multiplex PCR, and the TCRdb table lists in-frame clones only, not all of them. The sample contains 85,000 to 100,000 clones, around 81% of which appear only once. The sample comprised peripheral blood. The receptors shown here come from a man between 50 and 59 years old who had recovered from COVID-19.

The chain has TRBV10-2 and TRBJ2-7; D gene uncertain. V was trimmed by 2 bases and J by 1 base, leaving 6 bases between them. The length of the CDR3 is 13 residues. Germline-derived CDR1 and CDR2 are WSHSY and SAAADI. The CDR3 DNA is TGCGCCAGCAGTGAGGGGCAGTCCTACGAGCAGTACTTC. Residues: CASSEGQSYEQYF.

The rearrangement links TRBV29-1 to TRBJ1-2, with D unresolved. The CDR3 is 13 residues long. In germline, CDR1 is SQVTM, CDR2 ANQGSEA. Trimming left V 0 bases short and J 2 bases short, with 7 bases between. The CDR3 region has the DNA TGCAGCGTTGAAGACAGACAAAACTATGGCTACACCTTC. Translating gives CSVEDRQNYGYTF.

The chain combines TRBV2 with TRBJ2-7, with D possibly TRBD2 on 8 matching bases. This CDR3 comprises 15 residues. Germline CDR1 is SNHLY and CDR2 is FYNNEI. V gave up 6 bases and J gave up 1 base, with 16 bases separating them. The CDR3 reads CASSPGGDRSYEQYF. DNA for the CDR3: TGTGCCAGCAGCCCGGGGGGGGACAGATCCTACGAGCAGTACTTC.

V gene TRBV10-2 combines with J gene TRBJ2-7; 14 nucleotides align to TRBD2. This CDR3 has 16 amino acids. Germline loops: CDR1 WSHSY, CDR2 SAAADI. With 8 bases clipped from V and 5 bases from J, the junction kept 11 bases outside the gene matches. The chain's CDR3 is CASRPGTSGSSHEQYF. In DNA form, the CDR3 reads TGCGCCAGCCGACCCGGGACTAGCGGGAGCAGCCACGAGCAGTACTTC.

The chain links TRBV5-1 to TRBJ2-3, with TRBD2 matching over 8 bases. V trimming: 4 bases; J trimming: 4 bases; junction bases outside the gene matches: 5. Germline V gene sequence: CDR1 SGHRS, CDR2 YFSETQ. This CDR3 has 14 amino acids. The CDR3 DNA sequence: TGCGCCAGCAGCATCGGACTAGCAGCAGATACGCAGTATTTT. It translates to CASSIGLAADTQYF.

This chain uses TRBV4-2 with TRBJ1-2; TRBD1 matches 12 bases. CDR1 and CDR2 (germline): LGHNA, YNFKEQ. CDR3 length: 16 residues. V shed 0 bases, J shed 8 bases, and the junction held 7 bases outside the gene matches. In nucleotides, the CDR3 is TGTGCCAGCAGCCAAGACGGGGGACAGGGGGCGATCGGCTACACCTTC. Protein: CASSQDGGQGAIGYTF.

This clone was observed a few times. The chain combines TRBV7-2 with TRBJ2-5; the match to TRBD2 covers 9 bases. V shed 6 bases and J 5 bases; nucleotides not matched to a gene: 7. The CDR3 runs 14 residues. CDR1 SGHTA and CDR2 FQGNSA come from the germline V gene. DNA for the CDR3: TGTGCCAGCAGTTTTAGCGGGAGTCCCGAGACCCAGTACTTC. This translates into CASSFSGSPETQYF.

In its sample, this clone was seen once. The rearrangement links TRBV6-6 to TRBJ1-4; 8 positions match TRBD1. The CDR3 contains 14 residues. With 7 bases clipped from V and 5 bases from J, the junction kept 6 bases outside the gene matches. Germline CDR1 is MNHNY and CDR2 is SVGAGI (reference sequence). CDR3 DNA: TGTGCCAGCACTTCAAGGACAGGGAATGAAAAACTGTTTTTT. It translates to CASTSRTGNEKLFF.